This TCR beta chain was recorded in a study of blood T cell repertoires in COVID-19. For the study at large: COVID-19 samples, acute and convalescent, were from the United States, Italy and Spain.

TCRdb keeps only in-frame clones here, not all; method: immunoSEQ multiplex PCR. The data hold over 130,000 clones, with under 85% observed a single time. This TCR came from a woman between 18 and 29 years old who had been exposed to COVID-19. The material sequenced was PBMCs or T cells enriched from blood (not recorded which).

CDR3 protein: CAISGGTSTDTQYF. Here the CDR3 DNA reads TGTGCCATCAGTGGGGGGACTAGCACAGATACGCAGTATTTT. The chain joins TRBV10-3 to TRBJ2-3; weak D call: TRBD2 (6 bases). The V gene's germline CDR1 is ENHRY and CDR2 SYGVKD. Trimming removed 4 bases from V and 0 bases from J, with 8 bases in between. The CDR3 contains 14 residues.